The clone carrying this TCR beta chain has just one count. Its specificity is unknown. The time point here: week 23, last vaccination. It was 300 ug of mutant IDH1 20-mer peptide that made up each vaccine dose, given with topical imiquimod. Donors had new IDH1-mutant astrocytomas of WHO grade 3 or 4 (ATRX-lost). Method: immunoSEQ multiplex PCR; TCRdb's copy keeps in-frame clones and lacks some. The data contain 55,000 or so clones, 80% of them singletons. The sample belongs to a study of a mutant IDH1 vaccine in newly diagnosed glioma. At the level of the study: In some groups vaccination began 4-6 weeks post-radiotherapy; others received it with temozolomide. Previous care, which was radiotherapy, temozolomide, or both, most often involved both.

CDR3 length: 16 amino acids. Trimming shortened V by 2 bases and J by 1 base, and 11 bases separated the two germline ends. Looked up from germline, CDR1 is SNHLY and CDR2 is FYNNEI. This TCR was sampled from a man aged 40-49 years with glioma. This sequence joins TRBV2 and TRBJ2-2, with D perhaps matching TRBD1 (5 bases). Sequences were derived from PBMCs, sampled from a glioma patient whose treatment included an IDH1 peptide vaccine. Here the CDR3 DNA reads TGTGCCAGCAGTGAAACAGGACCCCTGAACACCGGGGAGCTGTTTTTT. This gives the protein CASSETGPLNTGELFF.